This TCR beta chain was captured in a study of blood T cell repertoires in COVID-19. In the authors' workflow: Amplification with reference gene primers provided the estimates of nucleated cell counts. Libraries were prepared by immunoSEQ multiplex PCR; TCRdb keeps only in-frame clonotypes and omits some of them. The DNA gave D and trimming, while V, J and clone size come from that table. The repertoire consists of around 300,000 clones, with about 90% occurring once and the leading ten covering 1.9%. The CDR3 loop spans 16 amino acids. Trimming shortened V by 3 bases and J by 5 bases, and 20 bases separated the two germline ends. Germline lookup yields CDR1 MDHEN and CDR2 SYDVKM.

Sequencing was done on a sample of PBMCs or T cells enriched from blood (not recorded which). The rearrangement links TRBV28 to TRBJ2-7; possibly TRBD2 for D (6 bases). The TCR originated in a woman aged 60 to 75 who had recovered from COVID-19. The CDR3 here is CASSFPVGGPSHEQYF. The CDR3 region has the DNA TGTGCCAGCAGTTTCCCCGTGGGGGGACCTAGCCACGAGCAGTACTTC. Filled out from reference TRBV28 and TRBJ2-7, the complete variable domain reads DVKVTQSSRYLVKRTGEKVFLECVQDMDHENMFWYRQDPGLGLRLIYFSYDVKMKEKGDIPEGYSVSREKKERFSLILESASTNQTSMYLCASSFPVGGPSHEQYFGPGTRLTVT.